Listed here are 2 T cell receptor beta chains from one sample, sequenced in a study of cytomegalovirus exposure and HLA in healthy donors. The PCR ran on 60 Vbeta and 13 Jbeta primers. Clones were read by immunoSEQ multiplex PCR, and TCRdb kept only the in-frame ones, dropping some. The table lists 160,000 or so clones, about 83% of them singletons. The sequenced material came from PBMCs. The receptors originated from a woman between 25 and 40 years old in good health and CMV-seronegative.

The chain combines TRBV30 with TRBJ1-2; 8 bases are a match to TRBD1. The CDR3 extends over 16 amino acids. Trimming at V came to 5 bases and at J to 4 bases, leaving 15 bases not matched to a gene. Germline V CDR1 and CDR2: GTSNPN, SVGIG (reference sequence). CDR3 DNA: TGTGCCTGGGGTACGGCAACCCTGGGACAGGTCTATGGCTACACCTTC. Its translation is CAWGTATLGQVYGYTF.

This chain joins TRBV7-8 and TRBJ2-3; TRBD1 is a possible D gene (6 bases). With 5 bases removed from V and 0 bases from J, the gap between germline ends came to 15 bases. The CDR3 has 16 residues. Germline V lookup: CDR1 SGHVS, CDR2 FQNEAQ. CDR3 sequence (DNA): TGTGCCAGCAGCGTAACGACAGGTTCTAGCACAGATACGCAGTATTTT. As protein: CASSVTTGSSTDTQYF. Based on the CDR3 plus reference TRBV7-8 and TRBJ2-3, the full variable domain is GAGVSQSPRYKVAKRGQDVALRCDPISGHVSLFWYQQALGQGPEFLTYFQNEAQLDKSGLPSDRFFAERPEGSVSTLKIQRTQQEDSAVYLCASSVTTGSSTDTQYFGPGTRLTVL.